A selection of T cell receptor beta chains follows, all from one sample in a study of cytomegalovirus exposure and HLA in healthy donors. Sequencing was performed with immunoSEQ multiplex PCR; in TCRdb, only in-frame clones are kept and a portion is missing. The sample contains roughly 110,000 clones, just over 70% of which appear only once. The sequenced sample consisted of PBMCs. These receptors all come from a boy between 10 and 17 years old in good health and CMV-seronegative. Both conserved end residues are trimmed from each CDR3. For some rows the clone size is stated as once, few or many, or as a class when expanded; others skip it.

.	TRBJ1-5	14	TRBV10-3	AISRGDRESGQPQH
.	TRBJ1-2	13	TRBV27	ASSLWAGVENGYT
.	TRBJ2-7	12	TRBV6-5	ASSYGLGPYEQY
.	TRBJ1-2	13	TRBV9	ASSVAGTGGYGYT
.	TRBJ1-4	11	TRBV28	ASRPGAYEKLF
.	TRBJ1-3	14	TRBV18	ASSPPGAFSGNTIY
.	TRBJ1-3	9	TRBV9	ASSAGTAGY
.	TRBJ1-5	14	TRBV9	ASSVGAGGADQPQH
.	TRBJ2-3	17	TRBV12-5	ASGTSFQRVRGGTDTQY
.	TRBJ2-5	11	TRBV10-1	ASSGTYQETQY
.	TRBJ1-1	10	TRBV5-1	ASKDTGYEAF
.	TRBJ1-5	12	TRBV6-1	ASSEVQMNQPQH
.	TRBJ1-2	11	TRBV5-4	ASSTRGDNGYT
.	TRBJ1-2	12	TRBV6-1	ASSGQLANYGYT
few	TRBJ1-1	11	TRBV14	ASSTDRNTEAF
once	TRBJ2-4	12	TRBV7-3	ASSSTGGGGIQY
few	TRBJ1-3	11	TRBV2	ASSERWGNTIY
few	TRBJ2-6	14	TRBV4-3	ASSVHGGAGANVLT
few	TRBJ2-1	9	TRBV29-1	SADRVNEQF
once	TRBJ2-5	11	TRBV7-6	ASSLGAQETQY
.	TRBJ2-1	9	TRBV20-1	SARVLVVEF
.	TRBJ2-2	12	TRBV10-3	AIPGTGPTGELF
.	TRBJ2-5	13	TRBV7-2	ASRTYDRVRETQY
few	TRBJ1-1	12	TRBV19	ASSVSHMNTEAF
.	TRBJ1-6	14	TRBV4-3	ASRDTGFTYNSPLH
.	TRBJ2-7	14	TRBV13	ASSLGPGTGSLEQY
few	TRBJ1-1	13	TRBV28	ASSSPGQGTDEAF